The clone carrying this TCR beta chain was detected ten times or more. Germline V gene lookup returns CDR1 MNHEY and CDR2 SMNVEV (reference sequence). V lost 6 bases, J lost 1 base, and 6 bases stayed unmatched. The CDR3 length is 16 residues. Tagging with unique molecular identifiers was applied to individual cDNA molecules. TCRdb reanalysed the 5' RACE reads using MiXCR and keeps one entry per CDR3 protein. The table lists about 60,000 distinct CDR3 sequences, about 17% of them singletons, with about 8.4% in the top ten. This sample stems from a study of early T cells in non-severe SARS-CoV-2 infection. Overall study context: Sequenced bulk RNA came from whole blood that was unsorted, and chains were unpaired.

This clonotype originated in an adult who was a healthcare worker with PCR-confirmed SARS-CoV-2 infection or an uninfected control (not recorded which). This material consisted of whole blood, taken at baseline. The V and J genes are TRBV27 and TRBJ1-6; 7 bases line up with TRBD1. The CDR3 DNA follows: TGTGCCAGCAGAAGGCAGGGGGGATCCTATAATTCACCCCTCCACTTT. Protein: CASRRQGGSYNSPLHF.